This T cell receptor beta chain derives from a study of response to subunit inactivated influenza vaccine. The study, taken as a whole, reports: There was a suggestion from the authors that each seasonal influenza vaccination recruits few new T cells.

Note on this clonotype: Its target is not known.

CDR1 SGHTA and CDR2 FQGNSA come from the germline V gene. The CDR3 length is 16 residues. V dropped 1 base and J dropped 3 bases, with 13 bases sitting between them. Via MiXCR, TCRdb re-called the RT-PCR reads, giving one row per CDR3 protein. The sample comprises hundreds of thousands of distinct CDR3 sequences, over 10% of which are singletons, and 13% rests with the top ten. The sample in question was PBMCs from blood, obtained 40 to 50 days after vaccination. This TCR was sampled from a man aged 45-60 years who received an inactivated influenza vaccine. The chain links TRBV7-2 to TRBJ2-1, with D possibly being TRBD1 or TRBD2 (6 bases each). The CDR3 reads CASSLGAGGFYNEQFF. As DNA, the CDR3 is TGTGCCAGCAGCTTAGGAGCCGGGGGCTTCTACAATGAGCAGTTCTTC.